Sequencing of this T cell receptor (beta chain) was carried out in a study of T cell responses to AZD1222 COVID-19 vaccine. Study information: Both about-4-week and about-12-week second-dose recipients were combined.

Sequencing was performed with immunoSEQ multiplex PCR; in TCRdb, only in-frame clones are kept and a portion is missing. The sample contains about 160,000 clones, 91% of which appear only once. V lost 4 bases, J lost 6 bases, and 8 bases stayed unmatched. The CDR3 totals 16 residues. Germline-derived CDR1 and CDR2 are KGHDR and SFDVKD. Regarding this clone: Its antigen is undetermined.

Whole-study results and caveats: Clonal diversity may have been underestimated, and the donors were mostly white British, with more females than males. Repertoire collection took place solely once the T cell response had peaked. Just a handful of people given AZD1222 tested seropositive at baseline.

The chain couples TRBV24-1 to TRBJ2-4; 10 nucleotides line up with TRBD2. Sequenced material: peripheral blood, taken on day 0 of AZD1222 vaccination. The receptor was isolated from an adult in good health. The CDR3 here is CATSDSLAGETNIQYF. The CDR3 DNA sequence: TGTGCCACCAGTGACTCGCTAGCGGGAGAAACAAACATTCAGTACTTC.